This TCR beta chain came from a study of blood T cell repertoires in COVID-19. Study details: COVID-19 samples from acute and convalescent phases originated in the United States, Italy and Spain. Sample material is recorded as cDNA or gDNA derived from T cells, B-cell-depleted T cells, or PBMCs.

CDR3 length: 17 residues. The germline gives CDR1 LGHDT, CDR2 YNNKEL (reference sequence). J lost 0 bases, V lost 1 base, and 3 bases had no gene match. Study processing details: Researchers report that nucleated cell counts were estimated from reference gene primer amplification. This table comes from immunoSEQ multiplex PCR, and its TCRdb copy is limited to in-frame clones, with some not included. V, J and clone size are those of that table, while D and trimming were read from the DNA. The data contain 98,000 or so clones, about two thirds of them singletons. The rearrangement links TRBV3-1 (or the pseudogene TRBV3-2) to TRBJ2-3; 11 nucleotides match TRBD2. This receptor was taken from a woman between 40 and 50 years old with acute or convalescent COVID-19. The sample was peripheral blood. The CDR3: CASSQGLAGISTDTQYF. In DNA form, the CDR3 reads TGTGCCAGCAGCCAAGGACTAGCGGGGATAAGCACAGATACGCAGTATTTT.